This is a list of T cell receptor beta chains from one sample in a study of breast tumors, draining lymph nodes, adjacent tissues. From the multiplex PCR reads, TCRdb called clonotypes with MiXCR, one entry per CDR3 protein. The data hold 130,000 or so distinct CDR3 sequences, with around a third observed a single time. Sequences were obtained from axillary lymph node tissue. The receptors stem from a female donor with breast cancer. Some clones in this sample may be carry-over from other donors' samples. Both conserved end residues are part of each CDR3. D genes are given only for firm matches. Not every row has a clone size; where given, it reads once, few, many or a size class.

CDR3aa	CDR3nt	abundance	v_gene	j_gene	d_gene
CASSYGGSNTGEPFF	TGTGCCAGCAGTTATGGGGGATCGAACACCGGGGAGCCGTTTTTT	-	TRBV6-5	TRBJ2-2	-
CASSFRGDNEKLFF	TGCGCCAGCAGCTTCAGGGGAGATAATGAAAAACTGTTTTTT	many	TRBV5-1	TRBJ1-4	-
CASSGAGGVLSGYTF	TGTGCCAGCAGTGGCGCAGGGGGTGTCCTTTCTGGCTACACCTTC	many	TRBV6-2/TRBV6-3	TRBJ1-2	TRBD1
CASSDGRGSTNYGYTF	TGTGCCAGCAGTGACGGCAGGGGGTCGACTAACTATGGCTACACCTTC	many	TRBV6-1	TRBJ1-2	TRBD1
CATSDGSPNEQFF	TGTGCCACCAGTGATGGCAGTCCAAATGAGCAGTTCTTC	many	TRBV24-1	TRBJ2-1	-
CASSQGAQTYTGNTIYF	TGCGCCAGCAGCCAAGGTGCGCAGACTTATACTGGAAACACCATATATTTT	many	TRBV4-3	TRBJ1-3	-
CASSLGGVGNTIYF	TGTGCCAGCAGCTTAGGAGGGGTGGGAAACACCATATATTTT	many	TRBV7-8	TRBJ1-3	-
CASSVRDTENTIYF	TGTGCCAGCAGCGTCCGGGACACCGAGAACACCATATATTTT	-	TRBV7-3	TRBJ1-3	-
CASSSRGIDTQYF	TGTGCCAGCAGTTCACGGGGCATAGATACGCAGTATTTT	many	TRBV12-3/TRBV12-4	TRBJ2-3	-
CATAWGPSSYEQYF	TGTGCCACCGCCTGGGGCCCAAGCTCCTACGAGCAGTACTTC	many	TRBV12-3/TRBV12-4	TRBJ2-7	-
CSAPGDGYTF	TGCAGTGCTCCCGGTGATGGCTACACCTTC	few	TRBV20-1	TRBJ1-2	-
CASSLWGNNSPLHF	TGTGCCAGCAGTTTATGGGGAAATAATTCACCCCTCCACTTT	many	TRBV12-3/TRBV12-4	TRBJ1-6	-
CATSDPGQGHNQPQHF	TGTGCCACCAGTGATCCGGGACAGGGGCACAATCAGCCCCAGCATTTT	-	TRBV24-1	TRBJ1-5	TRBD1
CSANRDSGDIQYF	TGCAGTGCGAACCGGGACAGCGGTGACATTCAGTACTTC	many	TRBV20-1	TRBJ2-4	TRBD1
CSVAGTYEKLFF	TGCAGCGTGGCCGGGACTTATGAAAAACTGTTTTTT	-	TRBV29-1	TRBJ1-4	-
CSAMSGSGNTIYF	TGCAGTGCTATGTCTGGGTCTGGAAACACCATATATTTT	many	TRBV20-1	TRBJ1-3	-
CASSESGGREPQHF	TGTGCCAGCAGTGAATCTGGGGGACGGGAGCCCCAGCATTTT	many	TRBV2	TRBJ1-5	-
CASSDGQGAAEAFF	TGTGCCAGCAGCGACGGACAGGGGGCTGCTGAAGCTTTCTTT	-	TRBV12-3/TRBV12-4	TRBJ1-1	TRBD1
CASGTYEQYF	TGTGCCAGCGGCACCTACGAGCAGTACTTC	many	TRBV6-1	TRBJ2-7	-
CSARRLSSATNYEQYF	TGCAGTGCTCGCCGACTAAGTTCTGCCACAAACTACGAGCAGTACTTC	-	TRBV20-1	TRBJ2-7	-
CASSLEAGLAGGPRNEQFF	TGTGCCAGCAGCTTAGAGGCGGGACTAGCGGGGGGGCCTCGCAATGAGCAGTTCTTC	-	TRBV7-9	TRBJ2-1	TRBD2
CASSLLQETHYF	TGCGCCAGCAGCTTGCTCCAAGAGACCCACTACTTC	-	TRBV5-1	TRBJ2-5	-
CASSERGTTGSYEQYF	TGTGCCAGCAGTGAAAGAGGGACGACCGGGTCCTACGAGCAGTACTTC	-	TRBV2	TRBJ2-7	-
CASSLTGGIASSGNTIYF	TGTGCCAGCAGCTTGACAGGGGGCATTGCCAGCTCTGGAAACACCATATATTTT	many	TRBV7-9	TRBJ1-3	TRBD1
CASSPDRTGYTF	TGTGCCAGCTCTCCCGACAGGACTGGCTACACCTTC	many	TRBV18	TRBJ1-2	-
CSASDSRAGYTGELFF	TGCAGTGCCTCGGACTCCAGGGCGGGCTACACCGGGGAGCTGTTTTTT	-	TRBV20-1	TRBJ2-2	-
CASSAGQGSTEAFF	TGTGCCAGCAGCGCCGGACAGGGGTCCACTGAAGCTTTCTTT	few	TRBV7-3	TRBJ1-1	TRBD1
CASSLDSGLAGGSRETQYF	TGTGCCAGCAGCTTAGATTCCGGACTAGCGGGGGGCTCGAGAGAGACCCAGTACTTC	-	TRBV7-9	TRBJ2-5	TRBD2